This T cell receptor (beta chain) was captured in a study of control samples from healthy donors and cancer patients. The CDR3 runs 14 residues. J lost 5 bases, V lost 6 bases, and 8 bases had no gene match. Germline V gene lookup returns CDR1 MDHEN and CDR2 SYDVKM. TCRdb's table, derived via immunoSEQ multiplex PCR, lists solely in-frame clones and lacks some. The data hold fewer than 200,000 clones, with over 90% observed a single time. The sequencing input was blood. This clonotype was sampled from a woman under 40 in good health. The rearrangement joins TRBV28 to TRBJ2-5; 8 positions match TRBD2. CDR3 nucleotide sequence: TGTGCCAGCAGCCCCGCCGGGAGGGCGGAGACCCAGTACTTC. This codes for CASSPAGRAETQYF.